This TCR beta chain stems from a study of blood T cell repertoires in COVID-19 (dated by TCRdb to about 2020). Looking at the study overall: Collaborator samples came from the United States, Italy and Spain and covered acute and convalescent phases of COVID-19. The prospective study material was composed of cDNA or gDNA derived from T cells, B-cell-depleted T cells, or PBMCs. Subjects who had been exposed to COVID-19, were actively infected with it, or had recovered from it provided the deeply sampled blood TCRbeta repertoires that made up the dataset. A freely available public database, intended as a resource for researchers studying the immune response to SARS-CoV-2, is where the repertoires were released. The samples were drawn from the first 160 participants of the ongoing ImmuneRACE study and from about 1,200 subjects provided by 6 global collaborators. Nearly every sample came with metadata listing a de-identified subject ID, COVID-19 status, age in years and sex. Where available, HLA class I and class II types were taken from metadata supplied by the sample provider and were not determined by assay-based typing. Points the paper makes about the study in general: How much clinical and demographic metadata was included differed by source and by participant, and the metadata was provided uncurated.

The CDR3 numbers 17 residues from cysteine through phenylalanine. This entry keeps only the CDR3 DNA: 51 bases, framed from base 1. The germline V gene encodes CDR1 MNHEY and CDR2 SMNVEV (reference sequence). V and J lose 5 bases and 1 base, and a span of 18 bases separates them. TCRbeta CDR3 regions were amplified from genomic DNA by means of the immunoSEQ Assay, a bias-controlled multiplex PCR. Processing in the source paper ran as follows. The number of nucleated cells in each sample was estimated from the amplification of reference gene primers within the assay. To quantify the absolute abundance of each unique TCRbeta CDR3 rearrangement, sequence reads were collapsed and filtered. Productive Simpson clonality was computed per sample as the square root of Simpson's diversity index over productive rearrangements. In TCRdb, the immuneACCESS table is reduced to in-frame sequences with V and J assigned. These tables do not hold every clone; where another copy was compared, an unresolved V gene accounts for under half, and the others remain unexplained. V and J calls and clone size come straight from that table; D and trimming were deduced from the DNA. The sample records roughly 150,000 clones, about nine tenths of which are singletons. Roughly a sixth of the sample rests with the top ten.

Collaborating institutions collected whole blood in K2EDTA tubes following their own protocols. Collaborator samples were shipped for TCRbeta analysis as frozen whole blood, isolated PBMCs, or DNA extracted from either sample type. A remark on this clone: Its binding antigen is unknown. No much larger clonotype is one base removed from it; base qualities were not supplied.

This receptor chain uses TRBV27 and TRBJ2-1, with TRBD1 as a weak D call on 5 bases. The receptor was isolated from a man in his sixties with active or convalescent COVID-19. The sample consisted of peripheral blood. The CDR3 reads CASSPRQGVESYNEQFF. Read as DNA, the sequence is TGTGCCAGCAGTCCCCGACAAGGGGTAGAGTCCTACAATGAGCAGTTCTTC.